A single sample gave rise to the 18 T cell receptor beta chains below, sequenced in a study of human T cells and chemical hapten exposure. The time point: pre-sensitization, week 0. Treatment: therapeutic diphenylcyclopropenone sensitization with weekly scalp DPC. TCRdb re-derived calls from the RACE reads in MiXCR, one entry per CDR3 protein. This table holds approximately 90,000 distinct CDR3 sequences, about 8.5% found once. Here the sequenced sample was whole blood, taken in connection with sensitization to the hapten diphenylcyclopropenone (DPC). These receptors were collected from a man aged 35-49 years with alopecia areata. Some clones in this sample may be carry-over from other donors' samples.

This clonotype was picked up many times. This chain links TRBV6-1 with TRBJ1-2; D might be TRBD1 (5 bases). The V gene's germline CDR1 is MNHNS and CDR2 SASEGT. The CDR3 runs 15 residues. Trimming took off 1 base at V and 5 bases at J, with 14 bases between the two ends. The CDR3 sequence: CASSEGQDRFYGYTF. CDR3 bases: TGTGCCAGCAGTGAAGGGCAAGACAGATTTTATGGCTACACCTTC.

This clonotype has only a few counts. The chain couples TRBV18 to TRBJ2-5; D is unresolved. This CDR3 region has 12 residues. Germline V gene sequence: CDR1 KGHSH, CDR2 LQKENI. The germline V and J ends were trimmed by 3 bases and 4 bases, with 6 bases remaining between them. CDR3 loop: CASSPQAETQYF. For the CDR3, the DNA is TGTGCCAGCTCACCTCAGGCAGAGACCCAGTACTTC.

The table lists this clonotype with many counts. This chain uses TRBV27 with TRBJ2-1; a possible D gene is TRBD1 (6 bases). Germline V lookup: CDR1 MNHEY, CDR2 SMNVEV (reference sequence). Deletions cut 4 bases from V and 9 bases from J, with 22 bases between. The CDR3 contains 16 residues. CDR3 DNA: TGTGCCAGCAGTTCCCCCTTTCAGGGGTTGGTTGGTGAGCAGTTCTTC. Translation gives CASSSPFQGLVGEQFF.

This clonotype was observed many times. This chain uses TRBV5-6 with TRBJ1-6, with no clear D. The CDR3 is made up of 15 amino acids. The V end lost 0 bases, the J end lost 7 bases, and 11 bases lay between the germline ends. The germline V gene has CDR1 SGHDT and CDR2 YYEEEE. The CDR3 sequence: CASSLGFGENSPLHF. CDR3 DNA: TGTGCCAGCAGCTTGGGGTTCGGGGAGAATTCACCCCTCCACTTT.

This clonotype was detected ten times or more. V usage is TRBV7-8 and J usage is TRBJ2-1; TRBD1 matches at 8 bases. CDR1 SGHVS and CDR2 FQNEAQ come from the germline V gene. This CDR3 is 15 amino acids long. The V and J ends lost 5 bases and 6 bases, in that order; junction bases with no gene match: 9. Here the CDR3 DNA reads TGTGCCAGCAGCGCGTGGACAGGGAGGTCCAATGAGCAGTTCTTC. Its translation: CASSAWTGRSNEQFF.

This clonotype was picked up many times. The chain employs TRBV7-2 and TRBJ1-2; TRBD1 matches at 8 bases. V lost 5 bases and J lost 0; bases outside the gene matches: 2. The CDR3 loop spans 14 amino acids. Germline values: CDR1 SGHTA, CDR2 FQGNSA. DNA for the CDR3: TGTGCCAGCAGCCAGGACAGGGCTAACTATGGCTACACCTTC. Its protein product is CASSQDRANYGYTF.

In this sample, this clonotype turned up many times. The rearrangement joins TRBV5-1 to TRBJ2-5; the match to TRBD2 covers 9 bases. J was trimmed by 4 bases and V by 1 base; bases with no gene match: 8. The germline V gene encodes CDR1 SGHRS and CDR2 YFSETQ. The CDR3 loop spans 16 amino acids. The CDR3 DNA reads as TGCGCCAGCAGCTTGATGACTAGCGGTTCCTCAGAGACCCAGTACTTC. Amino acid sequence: CASSLMTSGSSETQYF. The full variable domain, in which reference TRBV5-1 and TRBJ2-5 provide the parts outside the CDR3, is KAGVTQTPRYLIKTRGQQVTLSCSPISGHRSVSWYQQTPGQGLQFLFEYFSETQRNKGNFPGRFSGRQFSNSRSEMNVSTLELGDSALYLCASSLMTSGSSETQYFGPGTRLLVL.

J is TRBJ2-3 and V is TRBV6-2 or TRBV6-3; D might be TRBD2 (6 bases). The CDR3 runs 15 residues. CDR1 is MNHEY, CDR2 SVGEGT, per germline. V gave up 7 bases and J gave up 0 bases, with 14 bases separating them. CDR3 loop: CASTGGGFSTDTQYF. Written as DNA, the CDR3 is TGTGCCAGCACTGGGGGAGGATTTAGCACAGATACGCAGTATTTT.

CDR3 coding DNA: TGTGCCAGCAGTTCCCGAGGGGGTACTGGGGCCAACGTCCTGACTTTC. It codes for CASSSRGGTGANVLTF. This chain connects TRBV6-5 to TRBJ2-6, with D tentatively TRBD1 (6 bases). V was trimmed by 4 bases and J by 2 bases, leaving 12 bases between them. Germline V gives CDR1 MNHEY, CDR2 SVGAGI. This CDR3 contains 16 residues.

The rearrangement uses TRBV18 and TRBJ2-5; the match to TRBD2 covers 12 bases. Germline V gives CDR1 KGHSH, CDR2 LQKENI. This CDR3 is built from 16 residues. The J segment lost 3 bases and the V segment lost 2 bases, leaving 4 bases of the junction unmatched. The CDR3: CASSPRPSGREETQYF. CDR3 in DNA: TGTGCCAGCTCACCAAGGCCTAGCGGGAGGGAAGAGACCCAGTACTTC.

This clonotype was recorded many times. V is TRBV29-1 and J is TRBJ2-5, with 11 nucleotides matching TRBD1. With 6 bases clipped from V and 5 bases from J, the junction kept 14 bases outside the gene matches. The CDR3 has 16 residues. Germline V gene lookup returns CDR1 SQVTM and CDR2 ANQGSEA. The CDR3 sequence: CSVEDTRDRGFETQYF. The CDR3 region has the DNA TGCAGCGTGGAGGATACCCGGGACAGGGGGTTTGAGACCCAGTACTTC.

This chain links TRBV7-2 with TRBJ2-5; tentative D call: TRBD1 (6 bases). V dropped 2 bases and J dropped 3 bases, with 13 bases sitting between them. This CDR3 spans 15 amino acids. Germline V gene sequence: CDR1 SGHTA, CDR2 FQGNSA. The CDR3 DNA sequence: TGTGCCAGCAGCTTACACTCAGGGGCGGAAGAGACCCAGTACTTC. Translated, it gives CASSLHSGAEETQYF.

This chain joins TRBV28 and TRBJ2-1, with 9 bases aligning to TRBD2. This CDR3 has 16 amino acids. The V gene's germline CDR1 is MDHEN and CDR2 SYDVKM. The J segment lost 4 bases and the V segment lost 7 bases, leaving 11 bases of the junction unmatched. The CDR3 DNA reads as TGTGCCAGCAATCCCTCGGGCGGGAGGGGTTACAATGAGCAGTTCTTC. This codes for CASNPSGGRGYNEQFF.

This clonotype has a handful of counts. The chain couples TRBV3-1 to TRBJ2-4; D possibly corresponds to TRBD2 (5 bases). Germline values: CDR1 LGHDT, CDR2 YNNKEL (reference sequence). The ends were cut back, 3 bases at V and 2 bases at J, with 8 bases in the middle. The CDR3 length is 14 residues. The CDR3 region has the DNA TGTGCCAGCAGCCAGAGGGCAACCAAAAACATTCAGTACTTC. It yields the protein CASSQRATKNIQYF.

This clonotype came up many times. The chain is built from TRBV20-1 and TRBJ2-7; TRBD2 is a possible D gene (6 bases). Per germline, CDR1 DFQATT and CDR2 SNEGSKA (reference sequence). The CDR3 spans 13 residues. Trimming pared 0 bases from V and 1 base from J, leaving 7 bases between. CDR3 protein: CSAREGGSYEQYV. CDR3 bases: TGCAGTGCTAGAGAGGGGGGATCCTACGAGCAGTACGTC.

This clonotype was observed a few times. This CDR3 is CSARAKSESPLHF. Here the CDR3 DNA reads TGCAGTGCTAGAGCCAAGTCGGAGTCACCCCTCCACTTT. The chain couples TRBV20-1 to TRBJ1-6, with no clear D. Germline V gene data show CDR1 as DFQATT and CDR2 as SNEGSKA (reference sequence). V lost 1 base to trimming and J lost 10 bases, with 11 bases between them. This CDR3 comprises 13 residues.

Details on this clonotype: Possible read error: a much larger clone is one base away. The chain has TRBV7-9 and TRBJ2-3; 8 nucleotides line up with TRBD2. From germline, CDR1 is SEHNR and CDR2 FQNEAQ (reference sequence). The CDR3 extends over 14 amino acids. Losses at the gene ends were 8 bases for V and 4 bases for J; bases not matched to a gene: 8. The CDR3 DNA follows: TGTGCCAGCTGCTCCAGCGGGAGTGCAGATACGCAGTATTTT. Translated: CASCSSGSADTQYF.

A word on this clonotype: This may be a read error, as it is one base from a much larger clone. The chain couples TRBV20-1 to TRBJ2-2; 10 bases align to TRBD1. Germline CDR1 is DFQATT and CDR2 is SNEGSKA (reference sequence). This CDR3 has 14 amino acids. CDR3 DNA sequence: TGCAGTGCTCTTGACAGGGGGCGTACCGTGGAGCTGTTTTTT. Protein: CSALDRGRTVELFF.